The T cell receptor beta chain described here comes from a study of shared clonotypes between healthy human individuals. Per sorted-subset replicate PCR, input was roughly 220 ng DNA, representing about 30,000 T cell genomes. Generated by immunoSEQ multiplex PCR, the TCRdb table keeps only in-frame clones and is missing some. The table includes about 2.5 million clones, under 95% detected once. Trimming took 5 bases from V and 0 from J; bases not matched to a gene: 14. The V gene's germline CDR1 is SGHVS and CDR2 FQNEAQ. The CDR3 runs to 18 residues. In the case of this clone: Antigen unknown.

Findings and caveats of the study: Richness estimates generally favored naive over memory subsets. The diversity represented, both genetic and in exposure history, was limited by few donors. The four-donor shared clonotypes exceeded non-shared clonotypes in generation probability, with non-shared ones scoring lower.

This chain connects TRBV7-8 to TRBJ2-7; TRBD2 matches 9 bases. The sample consisted of naive CD4+ T cells from PBMCs. This sample's subset: CD45RA+ positively selected. This clonotype was sampled from a man between 18 and 35 years old in good health. Some clones in this sample may be carry-over from other donors' samples. The CDR3: CASSHIQELAGLSYEQYF. The CDR3 DNA follows: TGTGCCAGCAGCCATATTCAAGAACTAGCGGGCCTCTCCTACGAGCAGTACTTC.